Given below is one TCR beta chain in context. Measured with immunoSEQ multiplex PCR; TCRdb has only the in-frame clones, and not every one. Among some 64,000 clones listed, around 75% were seen once. The sample is drawn from a study of T cell responses to AZD1222 COVID-19 vaccine. Germline V lookup: CDR1 MGHRA, CDR2 YSYEKL. The ends were cut back, 1 base at V and 6 bases at J, with 4 bases in the middle. The length of the CDR3 is 12 residues. This TCR came from an adult in good health. The sample here was peripheral blood, taken on day 0 of AZD1222 vaccination. The J gene is TRBJ2-1, the V gene TRBV4-1, with unresolved D. The CDR3 DNA sequence: TGCGCCAGCAGCCAAGGGGGCAATGAGCAGTTCTTC. This encodes CASSQGGNEQFF.